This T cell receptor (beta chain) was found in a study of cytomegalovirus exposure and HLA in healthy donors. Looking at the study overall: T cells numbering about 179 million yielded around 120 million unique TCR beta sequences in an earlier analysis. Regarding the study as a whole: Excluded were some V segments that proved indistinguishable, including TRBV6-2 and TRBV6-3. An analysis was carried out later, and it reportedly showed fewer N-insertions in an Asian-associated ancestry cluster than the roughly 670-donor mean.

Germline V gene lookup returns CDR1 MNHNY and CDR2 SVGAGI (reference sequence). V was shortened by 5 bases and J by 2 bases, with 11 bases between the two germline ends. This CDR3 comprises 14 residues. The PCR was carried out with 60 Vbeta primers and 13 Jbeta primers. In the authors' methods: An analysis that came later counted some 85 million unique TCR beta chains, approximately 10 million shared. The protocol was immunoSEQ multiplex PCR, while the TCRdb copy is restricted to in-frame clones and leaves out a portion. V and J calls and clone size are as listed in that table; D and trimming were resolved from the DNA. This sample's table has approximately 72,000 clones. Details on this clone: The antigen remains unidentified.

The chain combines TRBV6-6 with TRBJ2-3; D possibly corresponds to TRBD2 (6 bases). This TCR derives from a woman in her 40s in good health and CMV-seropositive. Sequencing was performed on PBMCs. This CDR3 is CASSNGLPTDTQYF. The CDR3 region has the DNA TGTGCCAGCAGTAACGGACTACCCACAGATACGCAGTATTTT.